This TCR beta chain appears in the sequencing data of a study of blood T cells in healthy people across ages. The CDR3 consists of 15 residues. V lost 3 bases and J 0 bases, leaving 12 bases between the germline ends. There are a few counts of this clonotype. PCR was performed a second time for about 7 to 12 cycles using a sample-barcoded 5' primer and a J-beta primer mix. Individual samples furnished no less than 2.5 million CDR3-containing paired-end reads apiece. One entry per CDR3 protein results from TCRdb running MiXCR on the 5' RACE reads. Of 1.5 million to 2 million distinct CDR3 sequences in the sample, roughly 50% were seen once.

This clonotype was sampled from a woman aged 40 to 50 in good health. The chain employs TRBV12-3 or TRBV12-4 and TRBJ2-7; D ambiguous. The sample was blood. The CDR3 DNA is TGTGCCAGCAGTTTTTATGCTAGTAGCTCCTACGAGCAGTACTTC. Translating gives CASSFYASSSYEQYF.